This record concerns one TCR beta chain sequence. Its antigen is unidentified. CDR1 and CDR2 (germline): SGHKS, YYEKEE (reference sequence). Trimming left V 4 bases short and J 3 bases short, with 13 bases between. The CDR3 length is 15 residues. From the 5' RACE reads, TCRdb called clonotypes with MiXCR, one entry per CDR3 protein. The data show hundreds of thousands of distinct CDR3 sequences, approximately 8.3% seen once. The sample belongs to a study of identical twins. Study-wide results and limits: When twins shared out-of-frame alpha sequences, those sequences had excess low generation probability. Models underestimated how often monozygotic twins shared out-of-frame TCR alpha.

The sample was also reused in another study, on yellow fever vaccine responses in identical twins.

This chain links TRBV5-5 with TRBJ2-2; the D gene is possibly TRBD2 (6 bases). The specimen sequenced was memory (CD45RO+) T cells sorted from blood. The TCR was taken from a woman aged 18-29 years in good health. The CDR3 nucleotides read TGTGCCAGCAGCCCCCTCGGGGGATACACCGGGGAGCTGTTTTTT. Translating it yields CASSPLGGYTGELFF.